Following are 9 T cell receptor beta chains from one sample sequenced in a study of OX40 agonist ivuxolimab in advanced cancers. Here immunoSEQ multiplex PCR was the method, and the copy in TCRdb shows in-frame clones only, minus some. The table includes 60,000 to 85,000 clones, over 60% detected once. The input for sequencing was CD4+ or CD8+ T cells sorted from blood, taken in a trial of the OX40 agonist ivuxolimab. The receptors come from an adult with an advanced solid tumor such as melanoma, head and neck, liver or kidney cancer.

The rearrangement uses TRBV2 and TRBJ2-5; D is undetermined. Trimming shortened V by 5 bases and J by 4 bases, and 8 bases separated the two germline ends. The CDR3 has 12 residues. Germline assignment: CDR1 SNHLY and CDR2 FYNNEI. The CDR3 loop reads CASSITRETQYF. The CDR3 bases are TGTGCCAGCAGTATAACAAGAGAGACCCAGTACTTC.

The chain employs TRBV30 and TRBJ2-1; D is undetermined. Trimming left V 4 bases short and J 6 bases short, with 16 bases between. The CDR3 runs 14 residues. Germline V gene sequence: CDR1 GTSNPN, CDR2 SVGIG (reference sequence). The CDR3 DNA reads as TGTGCCTGGATTGATCTCGGACCGTTCAATGAGCAGTTCTTC. It encodes CAWIDLGPFNEQFF. Combining the CDR3 with reference TRBV30 and TRBJ2-1 gives the whole variable domain SQTIHQWPATLVQPVGSPLSLECTVEGTSNPNLYWYRQAAGRGLQLLFYSVGIGQISSEVPQNLSASRPQDRQFILSSKKLLLSDSGFYLCAWIDLGPFNEQFFGPGTRLTVL.

The rearrangement links TRBV9 to TRBJ1-1; 8 nucleotides match TRBD1. V trimming: 4 bases; J trimming: 4 bases; junction bases outside the gene matches: 6. The germline gives CDR1 SGDLS, CDR2 YYNGEE. The CDR3 covers 14 residues. The CDR3 protein is CASSPQTGGTEAFF. The CDR3 nucleotides read TGTGCCAGCAGCCCGCAAACAGGGGGCACTGAAGCTTTCTTT.

This rearrangement joins TRBV29-1 to TRBJ1-1; perhaps TRBD1 as D (6 bases). The V gene lost 7 bases and the J gene lost 4 bases, with 16 bases spanning the gap. Germline assignment: CDR1 SQVTM and CDR2 ANQGSEA. The CDR3 extends over 13 amino acids. CDR3 in amino acids: CSGAQGPVTEAFF. CDR3 sequence (DNA): TGCAGCGGAGCCCAGGGGCCAGTCACTGAAGCTTTCTTT.

The chain is built from TRBV6-5 and TRBJ2-7; D is unclear. This CDR3 is built from 15 residues. The V gene lost 2 bases and the J gene lost 2 bases, with 13 bases spanning the gap. Germline V lookup: CDR1 MNHEY, CDR2 SVGAGI. The CDR3 sequence is CASSYGVGRPYEQYF. The CDR3 DNA follows: TGTGCCAGCAGTTACGGCGTCGGCCGGCCCTACGAGCAGTACTTC.

This chain links TRBV10-3 with TRBJ1-1; tentative D call: TRBD1 (6 bases). This CDR3 region has 14 residues. Germline loops: CDR1 ENHRY, CDR2 SYGVKD. Trimming removed 7 bases at V and 0 bases at J, with 12 bases between. The chain's CDR3 is CAINPQGLNTEAFF. The CDR3 bases are TGTGCCATCAATCCACAGGGACTGAACACTGAAGCTTTCTTT.

The chain carries TRBV5-1 and TRBJ2-2, with a weak D call TRBD1 (5 bases). Germline CDR1 and CDR2: SGHRS and YFSETQ. The CDR3 is 16 residues long. Trimming left V 0 bases short and J 1 base short, with 10 bases between. For the CDR3, the DNA is TGCGCCAGCAGCTTGGTTGCAGGGCAGAACACCGGGGAGCTGTTTTTT. Encoded protein: CASSLVAGQNTGELFF.

V gene TRBV7-3 combines with J gene TRBJ2-1, with D perhaps TRBD2 (5 bases). V shed 2 bases and J shed 0 bases, with 8 bases lying between them. CDR3 length: 15 residues. Germline V CDR1 and CDR2: SGHTA, FQGTGA. The CDR3 region is CASSLWESSYNEQFF. CDR3 DNA sequence: TGTGCCAGCAGCTTATGGGAGAGCTCCTACAATGAGCAGTTCTTC.

V and J are TRBV20-1 and TRBJ2-1; no reliable D call. The length of the CDR3 is 11 residues. Per germline, CDR1 DFQATT and CDR2 SNEGSKA (reference sequence). The V and J ends lost 4 bases and 4 bases respectively, with 5 bases between them. In DNA form, the CDR3 reads TGCAGTGCTAACAGATACAATGAGCAGTTCTTC. The encoded protein is CSANRYNEQFF.